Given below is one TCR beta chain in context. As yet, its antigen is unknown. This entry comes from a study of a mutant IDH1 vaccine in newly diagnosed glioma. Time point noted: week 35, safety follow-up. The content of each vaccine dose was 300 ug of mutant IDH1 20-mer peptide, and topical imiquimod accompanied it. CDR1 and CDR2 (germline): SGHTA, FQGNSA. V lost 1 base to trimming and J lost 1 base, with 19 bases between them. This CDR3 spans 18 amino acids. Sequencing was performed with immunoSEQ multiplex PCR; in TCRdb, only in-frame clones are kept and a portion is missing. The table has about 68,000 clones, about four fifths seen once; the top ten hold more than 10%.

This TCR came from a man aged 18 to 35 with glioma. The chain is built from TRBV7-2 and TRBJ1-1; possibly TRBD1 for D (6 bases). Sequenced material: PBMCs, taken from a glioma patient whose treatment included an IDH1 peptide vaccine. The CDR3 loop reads CASSLVGQGLSQNTEAFF. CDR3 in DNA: TGTGCCAGCAGCTTAGTGGGGCAGGGGCTAAGTCAGAACACTGAAGCTTTCTTT.